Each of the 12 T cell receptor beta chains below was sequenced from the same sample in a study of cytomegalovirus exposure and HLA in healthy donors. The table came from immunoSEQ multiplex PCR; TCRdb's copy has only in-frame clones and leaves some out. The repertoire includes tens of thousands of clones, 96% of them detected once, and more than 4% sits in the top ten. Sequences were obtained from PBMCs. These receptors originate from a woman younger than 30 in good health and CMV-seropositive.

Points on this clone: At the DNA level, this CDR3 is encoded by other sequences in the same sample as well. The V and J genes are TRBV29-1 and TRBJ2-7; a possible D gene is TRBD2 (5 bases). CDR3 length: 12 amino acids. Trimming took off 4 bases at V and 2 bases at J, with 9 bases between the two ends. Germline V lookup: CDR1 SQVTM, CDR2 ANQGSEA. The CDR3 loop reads CSVGPGAYEQYF. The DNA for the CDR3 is TGCAGCGTTGGCCCCGGGGCCTACGAGCAGTACTTC.

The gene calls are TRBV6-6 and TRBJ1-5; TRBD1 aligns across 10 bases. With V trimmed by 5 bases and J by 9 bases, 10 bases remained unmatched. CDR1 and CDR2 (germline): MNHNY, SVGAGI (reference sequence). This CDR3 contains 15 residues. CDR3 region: CASSRLTGGNGPQHF. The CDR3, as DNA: TGTGCCAGCAGTCGCTTGACAGGGGGCAACGGGCCCCAGCATTTT.

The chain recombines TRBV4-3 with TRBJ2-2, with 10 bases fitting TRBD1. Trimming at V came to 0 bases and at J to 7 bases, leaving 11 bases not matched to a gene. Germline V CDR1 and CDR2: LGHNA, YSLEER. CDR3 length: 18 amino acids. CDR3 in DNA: TGCGCCAGCAGCCAAGATGTAAGGACAGGGGGTGTTATCGGGGAGCTGTTTTTT. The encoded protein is CASSQDVRTGGVIGELFF.

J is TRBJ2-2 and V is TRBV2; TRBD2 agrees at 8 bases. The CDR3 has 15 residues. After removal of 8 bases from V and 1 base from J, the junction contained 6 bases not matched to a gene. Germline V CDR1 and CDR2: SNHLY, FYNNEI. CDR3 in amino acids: CASQLSGRNTGELFF. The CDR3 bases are TGTGCCAGCCAATTAAGCGGGAGGAACACCGGGGAGCTGTTTTTT.

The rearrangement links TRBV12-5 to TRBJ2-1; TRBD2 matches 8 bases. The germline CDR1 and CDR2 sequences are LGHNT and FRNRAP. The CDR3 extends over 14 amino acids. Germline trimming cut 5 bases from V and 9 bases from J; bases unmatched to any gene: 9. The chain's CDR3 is CASGPGLGLLEQFF. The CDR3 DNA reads TGTGCTAGTGGTCCGGGACTAGGTTTACTTGAGCAGTTCTTC.

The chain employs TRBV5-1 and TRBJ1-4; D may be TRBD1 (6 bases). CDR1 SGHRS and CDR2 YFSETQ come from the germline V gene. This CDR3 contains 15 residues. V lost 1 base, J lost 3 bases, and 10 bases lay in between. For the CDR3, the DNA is TGCGCCAGCAGCTTGAAACAGGGCTCTAATGAAAAACTGTTTTTT. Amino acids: CASSLKQGSNEKLFF.

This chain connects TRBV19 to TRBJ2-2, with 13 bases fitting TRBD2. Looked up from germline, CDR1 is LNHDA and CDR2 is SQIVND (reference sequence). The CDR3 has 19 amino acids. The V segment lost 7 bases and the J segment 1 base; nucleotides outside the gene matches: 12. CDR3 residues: CASTPGRTSGSRNTGELFF. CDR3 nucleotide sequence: TGTGCCAGTACCCCAGGCCGGACTAGCGGGAGTCGGAACACCGGGGAGCTGTTTTTT.

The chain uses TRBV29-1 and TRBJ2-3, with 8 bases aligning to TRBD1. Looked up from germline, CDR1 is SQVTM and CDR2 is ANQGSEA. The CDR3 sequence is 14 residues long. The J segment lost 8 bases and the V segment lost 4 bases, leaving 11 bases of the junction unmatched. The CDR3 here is CSVAPGQEQGTQYF. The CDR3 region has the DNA TGCAGCGTTGCCCCGGGACAGGAGCAGGGTACGCAGTATTTT.

CDR3 sequence (DNA): TGTGCCAGCAGTTCAACAGGACAGGGTGTGGCATACACAGATACGCAGTATTTT. It yields the protein CASSSTGQGVAYTDTQYF. This rearrangement joins TRBV27 to TRBJ2-3; 8 bases are shared with TRBD1. This CDR3 contains 18 residues. J gave up 2 bases and V 4 bases, and 14 bases lay outside the gene matches. CDR1 and CDR2 from the germline V gene are MNHEY and SMNVEV (reference sequence).

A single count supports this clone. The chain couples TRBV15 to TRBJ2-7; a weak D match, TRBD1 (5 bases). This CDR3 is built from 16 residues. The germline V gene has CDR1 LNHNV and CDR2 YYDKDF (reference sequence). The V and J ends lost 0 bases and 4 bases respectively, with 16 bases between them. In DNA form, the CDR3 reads TGTGCCACCAGCAGAGATACGGCAGGGCTTTCGTACGAGCAGTACTTC. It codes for CATSRDTAGLSYEQYF.

For the CDR3, the DNA is TGTGCCAGCAGCGACCTAAGGCGGAAAACCTACGAGCAGTACTTC. Its protein product is CASSDLRRKTYEQYF. This sequence joins TRBV16 and TRBJ2-7; D is uncertain. V lost 5 bases, J lost 2 bases, and 16 bases lay in between. The germline gives CDR1 KGHSY, CDR2 FQNENV. This CDR3 region has 15 residues.

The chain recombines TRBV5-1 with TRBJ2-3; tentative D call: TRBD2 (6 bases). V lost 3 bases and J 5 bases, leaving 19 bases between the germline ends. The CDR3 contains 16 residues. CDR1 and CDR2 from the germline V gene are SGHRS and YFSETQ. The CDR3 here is CASSSLSGSERDTQYF. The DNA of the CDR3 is TGCGCCAGCAGCTCCCTCTCCGGGAGCGAGAGAGATACGCAGTATTTT.